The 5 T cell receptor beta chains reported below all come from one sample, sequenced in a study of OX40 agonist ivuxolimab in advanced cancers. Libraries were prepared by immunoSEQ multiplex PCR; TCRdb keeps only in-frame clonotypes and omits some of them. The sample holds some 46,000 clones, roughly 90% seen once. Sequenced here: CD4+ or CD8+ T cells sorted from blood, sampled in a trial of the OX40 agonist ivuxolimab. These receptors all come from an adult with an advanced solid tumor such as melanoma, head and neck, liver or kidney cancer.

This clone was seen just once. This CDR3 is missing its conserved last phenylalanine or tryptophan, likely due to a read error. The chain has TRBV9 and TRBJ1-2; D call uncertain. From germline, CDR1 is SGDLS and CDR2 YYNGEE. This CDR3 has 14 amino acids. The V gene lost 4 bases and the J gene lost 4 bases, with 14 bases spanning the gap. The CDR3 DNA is TGTGCCAGCAGCCCGTGGTTAAGCGGCTATGGCTACACCCTC. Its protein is CASSPWLSGYGYTL.

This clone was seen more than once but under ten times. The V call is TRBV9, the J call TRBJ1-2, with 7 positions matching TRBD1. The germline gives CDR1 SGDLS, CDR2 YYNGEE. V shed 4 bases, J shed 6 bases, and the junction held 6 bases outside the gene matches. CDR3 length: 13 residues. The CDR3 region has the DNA TGTGCCAGCAGCACAGGGGACTTGGATGGCTACACCTTC. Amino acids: CASSTGDLDGYTF.

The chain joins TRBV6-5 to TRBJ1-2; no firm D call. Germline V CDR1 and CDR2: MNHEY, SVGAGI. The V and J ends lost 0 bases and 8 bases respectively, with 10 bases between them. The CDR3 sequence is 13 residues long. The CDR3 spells CASSYSNRKGYTF. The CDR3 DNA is TGTGCCAGCAGTTACTCGAACAGAAAAGGCTACACCTTC.

The CDR3 DNA sequence: TGCGCCAGCAGTGAGTCGGCGGGGGTCTCCTACAATGAGCAGTTCTTC. Translating gives CASSESAGVSYNEQFF. The V gene is TRBV10-1, the J gene TRBJ2-1; 7 nucleotides align to TRBD2. After removal of 0 bases from V and 0 bases from J, the junction contained 2 bases not matched to a gene. This CDR3 has 16 amino acids. Per germline, CDR1 WNHNN and CDR2 SYGVQD (reference sequence).

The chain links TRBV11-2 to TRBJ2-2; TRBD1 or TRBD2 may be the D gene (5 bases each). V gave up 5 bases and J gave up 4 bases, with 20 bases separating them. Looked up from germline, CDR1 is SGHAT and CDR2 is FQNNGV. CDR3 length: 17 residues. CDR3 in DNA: TGTGCCAGCAGCACCTCGAGATGGGACCTCCGCACCGGGGAGCTGTTTTTT. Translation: CASSTSRWDLRTGELFF. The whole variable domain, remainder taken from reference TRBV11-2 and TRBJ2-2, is EAGVAQSPRYKIIEKRQSVAFWCNPISGHATLYWYQQILGQGPKLLIQFQNNGVVDDSQLPKDRFSAERLKGVDSTLKIQPAKLEDSAVYLCASSTSRWDLRTGELFFGEGSRLTVL.